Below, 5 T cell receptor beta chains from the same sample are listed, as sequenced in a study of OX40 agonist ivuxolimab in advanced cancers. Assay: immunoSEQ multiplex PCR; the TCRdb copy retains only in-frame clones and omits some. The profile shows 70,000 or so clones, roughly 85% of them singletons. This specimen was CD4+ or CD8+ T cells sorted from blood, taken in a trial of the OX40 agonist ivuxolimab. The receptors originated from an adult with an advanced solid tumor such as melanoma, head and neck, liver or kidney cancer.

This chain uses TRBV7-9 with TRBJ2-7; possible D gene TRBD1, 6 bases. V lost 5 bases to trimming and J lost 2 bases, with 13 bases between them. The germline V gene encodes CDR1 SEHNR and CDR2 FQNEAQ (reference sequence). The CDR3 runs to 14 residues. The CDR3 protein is CASSRTGNTYEQYV. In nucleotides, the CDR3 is TGTGCCAGCAGCCGCACAGGGAATACCTACGAGCAGTACGTC.

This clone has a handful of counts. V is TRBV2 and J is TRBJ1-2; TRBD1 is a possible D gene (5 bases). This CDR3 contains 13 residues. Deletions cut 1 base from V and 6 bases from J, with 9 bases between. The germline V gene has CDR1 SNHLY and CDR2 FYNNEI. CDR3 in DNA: TGTGCCAGCAGTGAAGGAGGGGTGAATGGCTACACCTTC. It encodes CASSEGGVNGYTF. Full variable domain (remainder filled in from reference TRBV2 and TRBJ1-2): EPEVTQTPSHQVTQMGQEVILRCVPISNHLYFYWYRQILGQKVEFLVSFYNNEISEKSEIFDDQFSVERPDGSNFTLKIRSTKLEDSAMYFCASSEGGVNGYTFGSGTRLTVV.

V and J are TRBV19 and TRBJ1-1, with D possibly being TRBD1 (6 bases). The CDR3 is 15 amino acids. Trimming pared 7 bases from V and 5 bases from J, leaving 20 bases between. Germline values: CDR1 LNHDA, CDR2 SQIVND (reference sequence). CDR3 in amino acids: CASILGGAGQTEAFF. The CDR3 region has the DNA TGTGCCAGTATCTTGGGGGGCGCGGGTCAGACTGAAGCTTTCTTT.

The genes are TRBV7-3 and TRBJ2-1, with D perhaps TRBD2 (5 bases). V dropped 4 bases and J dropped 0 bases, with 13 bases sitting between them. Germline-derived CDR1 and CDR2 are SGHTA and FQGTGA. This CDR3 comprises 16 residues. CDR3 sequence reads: CASSSLPGSSYNEQFF. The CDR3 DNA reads TGTGCCAGCAGCTCCCTTCCGGGAAGCTCCTACAATGAGCAGTTCTTC.

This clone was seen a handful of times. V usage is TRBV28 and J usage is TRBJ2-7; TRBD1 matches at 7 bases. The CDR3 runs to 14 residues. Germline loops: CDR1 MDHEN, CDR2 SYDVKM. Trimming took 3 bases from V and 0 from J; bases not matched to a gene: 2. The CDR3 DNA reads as TGTGCCAGCAGTTTGACAGGGAGCTCCTACGAGCAGTACGTC. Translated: CASSLTGSSYEQYV.